This TCR beta chain comes out of a study of shared clonotypes between healthy human individuals. Clones were read by immunoSEQ multiplex PCR, and TCRdb kept only the in-frame ones, dropping some. The sample has 950,000 to 1,100,000 clones, 65% to 75% seen once. The V end lost 0 bases, the J end lost 5 bases, and 11 bases lay between the germline ends. The CDR3 consists of 15 residues. The V gene's germline CDR1 is SGDLS and CDR2 YYNGEE. The sequence came from a man younger than 30 in good health. V usage is TRBV9 and J usage is TRBJ1-4; no definite D call. Sequences were obtained from memory CD4+ T cells sorted from blood. The subset here: CD45RA-negative fraction. The CDR3 sequence: CASSVGPGMNEKLFF. The CDR3 nucleotides read TGTGCCAGCAGCGTAGGGCCCGGGATGAATGAAAAACTGTTTTTT.